This T cell receptor (beta chain) originates from a study of glioma-infiltrating T cells. The CDR3 covers 14 residues. Trimming removed 7 bases at V and 1 base at J, with 12 bases between. Germline lookup yields CDR1 SGHTA and CDR2 FQGNSA. This clonotype was counted once. Given a much more abundant clone one base away, this may be a read error. Using RNA template, CDR3s of TCR alpha and beta were amplified with iRepertoire arm-PCR. TCRdb fed the multiplex PCR reads into MiXCR, producing one record per CDR3 protein. This sample has 400,000 or so distinct CDR3 sequences; 41% occur once, and the top ten carry more than 10%.

The origin of this receptor is a human donor with low-grade glioma or glioblastoma, undergoing nonglioma brain surgery, or in good health (not recorded which). The rearrangement uses TRBV7-2 and TRBJ2-3; D unresolved. The sample taken for sequencing was glioma tissue, nonneoplastic brain tissue, or PBMCs (not recorded which). CDR3 sequence reads: CASNLGLRTDTQYF. CDR3 in DNA: TGTGCCAGCAACTTGGGCTTACGCACAGATACGCAGTATTTT.